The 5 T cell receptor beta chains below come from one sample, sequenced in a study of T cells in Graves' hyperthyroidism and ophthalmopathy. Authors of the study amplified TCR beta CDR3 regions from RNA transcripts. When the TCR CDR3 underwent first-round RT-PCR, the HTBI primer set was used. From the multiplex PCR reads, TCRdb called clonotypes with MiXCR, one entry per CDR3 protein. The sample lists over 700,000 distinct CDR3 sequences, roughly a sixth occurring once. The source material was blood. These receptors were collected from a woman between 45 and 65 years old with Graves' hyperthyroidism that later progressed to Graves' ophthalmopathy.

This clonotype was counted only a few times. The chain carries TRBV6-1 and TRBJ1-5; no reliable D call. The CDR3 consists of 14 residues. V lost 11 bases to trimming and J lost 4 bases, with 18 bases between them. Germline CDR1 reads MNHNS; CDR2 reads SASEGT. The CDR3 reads CACQFGFGNQPQHF. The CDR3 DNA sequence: TGTGCCTGTCAATTCGGGTTTGGTAATCAGCCCCAGCATTTT.

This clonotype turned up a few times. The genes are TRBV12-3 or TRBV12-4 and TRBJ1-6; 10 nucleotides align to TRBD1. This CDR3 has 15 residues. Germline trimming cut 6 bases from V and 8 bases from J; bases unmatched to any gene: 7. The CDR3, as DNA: TGTGCCAGCAGGGAGGACAGGGGGGTTTATTCACCCCTCCACTTT. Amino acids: CASREDRGVYSPLHF.

This CDR3 reads CASMMSGELFF. The DNA of the CDR3 is TGTGCCAGCATGATGTCCGGGGAGCTGTTTTTT. The V and J genes are TRBV2 and TRBJ2-2; no clear D. V was cut by 7 bases and J by 6 bases, with 6 bases left in between. The CDR3 extends over 11 amino acids. Looked up from germline, CDR1 is SNHLY and CDR2 is FYNNEI.

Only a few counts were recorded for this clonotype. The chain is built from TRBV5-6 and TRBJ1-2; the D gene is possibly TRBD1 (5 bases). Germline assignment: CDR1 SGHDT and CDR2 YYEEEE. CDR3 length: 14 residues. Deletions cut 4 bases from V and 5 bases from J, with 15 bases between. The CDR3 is CASSAGGDTYGYTF. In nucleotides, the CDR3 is TGTGCCAGCAGCGCAGGAGGGGATACTTATGGCTACACCTTC.

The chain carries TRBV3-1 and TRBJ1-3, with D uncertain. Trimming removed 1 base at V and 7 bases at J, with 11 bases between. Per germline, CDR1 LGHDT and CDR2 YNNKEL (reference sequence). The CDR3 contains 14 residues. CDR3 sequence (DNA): TGTGCCAGCAGCCAAGGATTAGACGGGAACACCATATATTTT. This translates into CASSQGLDGNTIYF.